These T cell receptor beta chains were read from a single sample in a study of T cell responses to AZD1222 COVID-19 vaccine. TCRdb keeps only in-frame clones here, not all; method: immunoSEQ multiplex PCR. The sample has just over 65,000 clones, roughly 87% seen once. The sequencing here drew on peripheral blood, taken on day 0 of AZD1222 vaccination. The receptors derive from an adult in good health. Both conserved end residues are part of each CDR3. The order of the fields is V gene, J gene, CDR3 protein.

TRBV4-2,TRBJ2-7,CASSQPTQTSGVYEQYF
TRBV5-4,TRBJ2-1,CASSTGHLLRNEQFF
TRBV5-6,TRBJ2-1,CASSTGLAGNEQFF
TRBV7-9,TRBJ2-3,CASSRIASGSGDTQYF
TRBV6-5,TRBJ1-4,CASSYTGQGNEKLFF
TRBV7-2,TRBJ2-7,CASSLGRRFSEQYF
TRBV28,TRBJ2-1,CASKPPGFNEQFF
TRBV27,TRBJ1-2,CASSLLGTLGYGYTF
TRBV12-5,TRBJ1-5,CASGSPNTLSTGGARGNQPQHF
TRBV30,TRBJ1-1,CAWSVLGVRAFF
TRBV6-4,TRBJ2-2,CASSDSLDTGELFF
TRBV9,TRBJ2-2,CASSYTATGELFF
TRBV7-2,TRBJ1-4,CASSFRQGGIEKLFF
TRBV5-5,TRBJ1-1,CASSWGWTGNTEAFF
TRBV19,TRBJ1-6,CASSIDSTNSPLHF
TRBV28,TRBJ2-7,CASSSGQPPRQYF
TRBV28,TRBJ2-4,CASSTPDRGTKNIQYF
TRBV19,TRBJ1-5,CASRDRSNQPQHF
TRBV7-2,TRBJ2-5,CASSLVGLAETQYF
TRBV5-4,TRBJ2-3,CASSLDDDTQYF
TRBV15,TRBJ2-5,CATSRDIETQYF
TRBV24-1,TRBJ2-3,CATSDFSGGTDTQYF
TRBV19,TRBJ1-1,CASSIGDLRAEAFF
TRBV10-3,TRBJ1-2,CAISTGRGRDYGYTF
TRBV6-2/TRBV6-3,TRBJ1-1,CASSYLGEAFF
TRBV7-9,TRBJ1-5,CASSLTDSNQPQHF
TRBV4-3,TRBJ2-1,CASSQSAGNPYNEQFF
TRBV19,TRBJ1-5,CASTTGETQPQHF
TRBV4-2,TRBJ2-1,CASSQDDGLAGRVMDEQFF
TRBV5-6,TRBJ2-6,CASSLSGANVLTF
TRBV27,TRBJ2-1,CASSQKLGLALNNEQFF
TRBV5-1,TRBJ1-1,CASSLEQPTEAFF
TRBV7-6,TRBJ2-7,CASSSAAMGTGETYEQYF
TRBV27,TRBJ2-4,CASSFLRGNF
TRBV7-2,TRBJ1-2,CASSTPGGAKGYTF
TRBV7-3,TRBJ2-7,CASSPGQGFKQYF
TRBV3-1/TRBV3-2,TRBJ1-4,CASSPTSGGAPREKLFF
TRBV9,TRBJ1-4,CASSVGLSEKLFF
TRBV27,TRBJ2-1,CASSSGLAGVSEQFF
TRBV18,TRBJ2-1,CASSPRLAGGDEQFF
TRBV5-8,TRBJ1-1,CASGVRGATGNTEAFF
TRBV7-3,TRBJ2-3,CASSLTVSAATDTQYF